The 12 T cell receptor beta chains reported below all come from one sample, sequenced in a study of cytomegalovirus exposure and HLA in healthy donors. Researchers ran the PCR with 60 Vbeta and 13 Jbeta primers. The method was immunoSEQ multiplex PCR; TCRdb's version includes in-frame clones alone and lacks a portion of them. This table holds about 190,000 clones, more than 70% found once. Material: PBMCs. The receptors derive from a man under 40 in good health and CMV-seropositive.

The chain uses TRBV18 and TRBJ2-5; D remains ambiguous. The germline V gene has CDR1 KGHSH and CDR2 LQKENI. CDR3 length: 13 residues. V dropped 3 bases and J dropped 1 base, with 6 bases sitting between them. CDR3 DNA: TGTGCCAGCTCACCTGTCAGCCAAGAGACCCAGTACTTC. Its translation: CASSPVSQETQYF.

This chain joins TRBV4-1 and TRBJ2-5; D is possibly TRBD1 (6 bases). The assigned J gene may be wrong: the sequence end matches TRBJ2-7 better. From germline, CDR1 is MGHRA and CDR2 YSYEKL. The CDR3 sequence is 14 residues long. This chain's CDR3 is CASSQTTGSYEQYF. DNA for the CDR3: TGCGCCAGCAGCCAGACGACAGGTTCCTACGAGCAGTACTTC.

The rearrangement joins TRBV5-8 to TRBJ2-6; D is perhaps TRBD2 (5 bases). CDR3 size: 15 residues. Germline V CDR1 and CDR2: SGHTS, YDEGEE. The V gene lost 4 bases and the J gene lost 1 base, with 9 bases spanning the gap. CDR3: CASSLGSSGANVLTF. The CDR3 nucleotides are TGTGCCAGCAGCCTGGGGAGTTCTGGGGCCAACGTCCTGACTTTC.

This chain joins TRBV7-2 and TRBJ2-2; the D gene is possibly TRBD1 (7 bases). The CDR3 covers 15 residues. Trimming removed 5 bases at V and 4 bases at J, with 14 bases between. Germline lookup yields CDR1 SGHTA and CDR2 FQGNSA. CDR3 sequence: CASSAGQLLTGELFF. In nucleotides, the CDR3 is TGTGCCAGCAGCGCGGGACAGCTGCTCACCGGGGAGCTGTTTTTT.

J is TRBJ2-5 and V is TRBV6-1; 9 bases are a match to TRBD2. This CDR3 comprises 17 residues. Germline V lookup: CDR1 MNHNS, CDR2 SASEGT. The junction had 16 bases not matched to a gene; V was cut back by 4 bases and J by 7 bases. CDR3 DNA: TGTGCCAGCAGTGCCGCCTCGGCTAGCGGGGCGCACGTGACCCAGTACTTC. Translating it yields CASSAASASGAHVTQYF.

This chain joins TRBV7-9 and TRBJ1-2; 8 positions match TRBD1. The germline gives CDR1 SEHNR, CDR2 FQNEAQ (reference sequence). With 5 bases clipped from V and 7 bases from J, the junction kept 6 bases outside the gene matches. The CDR3 runs 13 residues. The CDR3 sequence: CASSPDRVVGYTF. In DNA form, the CDR3 reads TGTGCCAGCAGCCCGGACAGGGTAGTTGGCTACACCTTC.

This clone was found once. One end of the junction varies from germline; a read error may be responsible. The chain combines TRBV5-6 with TRBJ1-6; D may be TRBD1 (5 bases). Germline V gene data show CDR1 as SGHDT and CDR2 as YYEEEE. The CDR3 totals 12 residues. For the CDR3, the DNA is TGTGCCAGCAGTTTGGGGCGGTCACCCCTCCACTTT. Protein: CASSLGRSPLHF. Combining the CDR3 with reference TRBV5-6 and TRBJ1-6 gives the whole variable domain DAGVTQSPTHLIKTRGQQVTLRCSPKSGHDTVSWYQQALGQGPQFIFQYYEEEERQRGNFPDRFSGHQFPNYSSELNVNALLLGDSALYLCASSLGRSPLHFGNGTRLTVT.

The chain joins TRBV14 to TRBJ2-7; 12 nucleotides match TRBD2. Germline CDR1 SGHDN, CDR2 FVKESK. V lost 4 bases and J lost 5; bases outside the gene matches: 6. The CDR3 extends over 15 amino acids. The CDR3 coding sequence is TGTGCCAGCAGCCCTACTAGCGGGAGGTCCCACGAGCAGTACTTC. This sequence encodes CASSPTSGRSHEQYF.

In this sample, this clone turned up once. The genes are TRBV5-4 and TRBJ2-1; 14 nucleotides line up with TRBD2. The CDR3 spans 15 residues. The ends lost 8 bases at V and 7 bases at J; junction bases unmatched: 8. From germline, CDR1 is SGHNT and CDR2 YYREEE (reference sequence). The CDR3 DNA is TGTGCCAGTAAGACTAGCGGGGGGGCAACGAATGAGCAGTTCTTC. Translated: CASKTSGGATNEQFF.

This clone has more than one count but fewer than ten. The rearrangement uses TRBV28 and TRBJ2-6, with D perhaps matching TRBD1 (6 bases). This CDR3 is 16 amino acids long. Germline lookup yields CDR1 MDHEN and CDR2 SYDVKM. V lost 8 bases and J 0 bases, leaving 14 bases between the germline ends. The CDR3 DNA sequence: TGTGCCAGCGCAGAAGGGACAAGCTCTGGGGCCAACGTCCTGACTTTC. It encodes CASAEGTSSGANVLTF.

This clone was observed a single time. J is TRBJ2-7 and V is TRBV30, with TRBD1 matching over 9 bases. The CDR3 runs to 16 residues. The V and J ends lost 2 bases and 1 base, in that order; junction bases with no gene match: 9. From germline, CDR1 is GTSNPN and CDR2 SVGIG (reference sequence). The CDR3 nucleotides are TGTGCCTGGAGTCCCGCCGGGGACAGGGCTTCCTACGAGCAGTACTTC. Translating it yields CAWSPAGDRASYEQYF. The full variable domain, completed using reference TRBV30 and TRBJ2-7, is SQTIHQWPATLVQPVGSPLSLECTVEGTSNPNLYWYRQAAGRGLQLLFYSVGIGQISSEVPQNLSASRPQDRQFILSSKKLLLSDSGFYLCAWSPAGDRASYEQYFGPGTRLTVT.

The chain couples TRBV5-1 to TRBJ2-5; 7 bases agree with TRBD2. Looked up from germline, CDR1 is SGHRS and CDR2 is YFSETQ. The CDR3 covers 18 residues. V gave up 4 bases and J gave up 7 bases; unmatched junction bases: 22. Here the CDR3 reads CASSTRPGLRPFGVTQYF. CDR3 bases: TGCGCCAGCAGCACGCGTCCGGGACTACGCCCCTTTGGTGTGACCCAGTACTTC.